These T cell receptor beta chains were read from a single sample in a study of blood T cell repertoires in COVID-19. Here immunoSEQ multiplex PCR was the method, and the copy in TCRdb shows in-frame clones only, minus some. The sample lists 15,000 to 20,000 clones, 85% occurring once. The sample taken for sequencing was peripheral blood. These receptors were obtained from a man aged 80 or over with acute or convalescent COVID-19. Both conserved end residues are part of each CDR3. A D gene is named only where the DNA matches it firmly. Expanded clones get a size class; other rows say once, few or many, or leave the size out.

j_call | clone_size | d_call | v_call | cdr3_nt | cdr3_aa
TRBJ1-5 | . | . | TRBV15 | TGTGCCGCGGGGACGGACCGGCTCAATCAGCCCCAGCATTTT | CAAGTDRLNQPQHF
TRBJ2-7 | . | TRBD2 | TRBV6-2/TRBV6-3 | TGTGCCAGCAGTCGCCCCCAGGGAGGGTACGAGCAGTACTTC | CASSRPQGGYEQYF
TRBJ1-4 | . | . | TRBV30 | TGTGCCTGGAGTGTACTGGCAGGGATACAGCGGGCAACTAATGAAAAACTGTTTTTT | CAWSVLAGIQRATNEKLFF
TRBJ2-3 | . | . | TRBV3-1/TRBV3-2 | TGTGCCAGCAGCCATCGGAGGGCTAGCACAGATACGCAGTATTTT | CASSHRRASTDTQYF
TRBJ2-2 | . | . | TRBV24-1 | TGTGCCACCAGCATTTTAGAGAGCGGGGAGCTGTTTTTT | CATSILESGELFF
TRBJ2-2 | . | . | TRBV25-1 | TGTGCCAGCGGGGCGCAGGTAGGGGCCGGGGAGCTGTTTTTT | CASGAQVGAGELFF
TRBJ1-1 | . | . | TRBV5-1 | TGCGCCAGCAGCTTGGGGGCCGCTGAAGCTTTCTTT | CASSLGAAEAFF
TRBJ1-1 | . | TRBD1 | TRBV18 | TGTGCCAGCTCACCAACAGGGGCGAATGAAGCTTTCTTT | CASSPTGANEAFF
TRBJ2-1 | once | . | TRBV9 | TGTGCCAGCAGCCCCCCGCGAAGGCAGTTCTTC | CASSPPRRQFF
TRBJ1-2 | . | . | TRBV5-1 | TGCGCCAGCAGCTCCTCCCGGACAGCGGAGTATGGCTACACCTTC | CASSSSRTAEYGYTF
TRBJ2-5 | once | . | TRBV3-1/TRBV3-2 | TGTGCCAGCAGCCGGGACTCCCGGTCGGAGACCCAGTACTTC | CASSRDSRSETQYF
TRBJ1-1 | . | . | TRBV4-1 | TGCGCCAGCAGCCAAACCCCCGCGGACAGTTTGAGGTCGGGTTTCTTT | CASSQTPADSLRSGFF
TRBJ2-3 | once | . | TRBV11-2 | TGTGCCAGCACCCAAAATTGGGAGGTGGATACGCAGTATTTT | CASTQNWEVDTQYF
TRBJ1-2 | . | TRBD1 | TRBV6-2/TRBV6-3 | TGTGCCAGCAGTCGGACAGGGCAGAACTATGGCTACACCTTC | CASSRTGQNYGYTF
TRBJ2-7 | . | TRBD1 | TRBV2 | TGTGCCAGCAACGGACAGGGGACGTACGAGCAGTACTTC | CASNGQGTYEQYF
TRBJ2-3 | . | . | TRBV27 | TGTGCCAGCACTTCCAGGACCGGGCCCGGGGGCACAGATACGCAGTATTTT | CASTSRTGPGGTDTQYF
TRBJ1-6 | . | TRBD1 | TRBV4-1 | TGCGCCAGCAGCCAAGCGGGGACAGGGTCACTCACACCCCTCCACTTT | CASSQAGTGSLTPLHF
TRBJ2-5 | . | TRBD2 | TRBV19 | TGTGCCAGTAGTATGAGGCGGGGGTTACAAGAGACCCAGTACTTC | CASSMRRGLQETQYF
TRBJ1-1 | once | . | TRBV7-8 | TGTGCCAGCAGCTTAGTACAAAAAGCTGAAGCTTTCTTT | CASSLVQKAEAFF
TRBJ2-3 | . | . | TRBV29-1 | TGCAGCGGGGCTAAGGGGGTGCCAGGTACGCAGTATTTT | CSGAKGVPGTQYF
TRBJ1-2 | . | . | TRBV6-2/TRBV6-3 | TGTGCCAGCAGCCAAGACAGGACCTATGGCTACACCTTC | CASSQDRTYGYTF
TRBJ1-3 | few | TRBD1 | TRBV11-1 | TGTGCCAGCAGTTCGACAGGGGGCCTCGGAAACACCATATATTTT | CASSSTGGLGNTIYF
TRBJ2-3 | once | . | TRBV4-1 | TGCGCCAGCAGCCAAGTAGGGGTGGGCCCAGATACGCAGTATTTT | CASSQVGVGPDTQYF
TRBJ2-2 | . | TRBD2 | TRBV24-1 | TGTGCCACCGCAAAGGAGACTAGCGGAAACGGGGAGCTGTTTTTT | CATAKETSGNGELFF
TRBJ1-5 | . | . | TRBV4-3 | TGCGCCAGCAGCCAAGATCACTCGGGGAAGCAGCCCCAGCATTTT | CASSQDHSGKQPQHF
TRBJ2-5 | . | . | TRBV19 | TGTGCCAGCTATACCTCGGGGGGCATCCAAGAGACCCAGTACTTC | CASYTSGGIQETQYF
TRBJ2-7 | . | . | TRBV4-3 | TGCGCCAGCAGCCCCTCTTGGCAGGGGAGTAACGAGCAGTACTTC | CASSPSWQGSNEQYF
TRBJ1-1 | . | . | TRBV19 | TGTGCCTGCAAAGTTAGATGGGGGCCACTGAACACTGAAGCTTTCTTT | CACKVRWGPLNTEAFF
TRBJ1-3 | . | . | TRBV14 | TGTGCCAGCAGCCAAGCCTCAGGTTCTGGAAACACCATATATTTT | CASSQASGSGNTIYF
TRBJ2-7 | . | . | TRBV28 | TGTGCCAGCAATTTTAGGGACACATCCTACGAGCAGTACTTC | CASNFRDTSYEQYF
TRBJ1-2 | few | . | TRBV28 | TGTGCCAGCAGTCAAATGACAGACGGCTATGGCTACACCTTC | CASSQMTDGYGYTF
TRBJ2-7 | . | TRBD1 | TRBV7-2 | TGTGCCAGCAGCTTAGGGACCCCTGGACAGGGGGAGCAGTACTTC | CASSLGTPGQGEQYF
TRBJ2-7 | . | . | TRBV5-1 | TGCGCCAGCAGCTTGCTCAGTCAGTCCTACGAGCAGTACTTC | CASSLLSQSYEQYF
TRBJ2-1 | . | . | TRBV9 | TGTGCCAGCAGCTACTATCAGACTGCCGAGCAGTTCTTC | CASSYYQTAEQFF
TRBJ1-2 | . | . | TRBV7-3 | TGTGCCAGCAGCGCCGACTTGGCGCATGGCTACACCTTC | CASSADLAHGYTF
TRBJ1-1 | . | . | TRBV6-1 | TGTGCCAGCAGTGACAGGTTCCTGAGCACTGAAGCTTTCTTT | CASSDRFLSTEAFF
TRBJ2-5 | . | . | TRBV11-3 | TGTGCCAGCAGCTTAGGCAGGGGTGGAGAGACCCAGTACTTC | CASSLGRGGETQYF
TRBJ1-2 | . | TRBD1 | TRBV19 | TGTGCCAGTAGTATTAGTCCGGGACAGAAAAACTATGGCTACACCTTC | CASSISPGQKNYGYTF
TRBJ2-1 | . | . | TRBV5-1 | TGCGCCAGCAGCTTAGGCAGGGGCACAAACAATGAGCAGTTCTTC | CASSLGRGTNNEQFF
TRBJ2-1 | . | TRBD2 | TRBV5-4 | TGTGCCAGCAGGATTAGCGGGTTGGGCGTCAATGAGCAGTTCTTC | CASRISGLGVNEQFF
TRBJ2-2 | . | . | TRBV6-5 | TGTGCCAGCGAGGACACCGGGGAGCTGTTTTTT | CASEDTGELFF
TRBJ2-3 | . | . | TRBV6-4 | TGTGCCAGCAGTGACTCAGGCGGTAGCACAGATACGCAGTATTTT | CASSDSGGSTDTQYF
TRBJ1-2 | . | TRBD1 | TRBV9 | TGTGCCAGCGGAGGTAACAGGGGCAACTATGGCTACACCTTC | CASGGNRGNYGYTF
TRBJ1-6 | . | . | TRBV5-1 | TGCGCCAGCAGCCCATCAGGGAACTCCTATAATTCACCCCTCCACTTT | CASSPSGNSYNSPLHF
TRBJ1-4 | . | . | TRBV21-1 | TGTGCCAGCAGGACTCACTGGGCAACTAATGAAAAACTGTTTTTT | CASRTHWATNEKLFF
TRBJ1-1 | . | . | TRBV5-1 | TGCGCCAGCAGCTTGGCGGGGATTCCTGAAGCTTTCTTT | CASSLAGIPEAFF
TRBJ1-5 | . | . | TRBV6-2/TRBV6-3 | TGTGCCAGCAGTTACCAGGGGTATGTTCAGCCCCAGCATTTT | CASSYQGYVQPQHF
TRBJ1-5 | . | . | TRBV15 | TGTGCCACCAGCAGAGGATGGCAAAGCAATCAGCCCCAGCATTTT | CATSRGWQSNQPQHF
TRBJ1-1 | . | . | TRBV7-5 | TGTGCCAGAAGCTTAGTGCAGCGACTTACCCCAGACACTGAAGCTTTCTTT | CARSLVQRLTPDTEAFF
TRBJ1-5 | . | . | TRBV24-1 | TGTGCCACCAGTGACCAGGGAAATGGTCAGCCCCAGCATTTT | CATSDQGNGQPQHF
TRBJ1-2 | once | . | TRBV6-5 | TGTGCCAGCAGTTACGTAGGAGGTGGCTACACCTTC | CASSYVGGGYTF
TRBJ1-2 | . | . | TRBV29-1 | TGCAGTACAGGGCAAGCTAACTATGGCTACACCTTC | CSTGQANYGYTF